Reported below is one T cell receptor (beta chain). Antigen unknown. This specimen comes from a study of cytomegalovirus exposure and HLA in healthy donors. The wider study: Membership in the Caucasian-associated ancestry cluster was found for around 81% of roughly 400 genotyped donors.

Unrecorded immune exposures were likely, despite nominal health at sampling. The PCR contained 60 Vbeta and 13 Jbeta primers. Assay used: immunoSEQ multiplex PCR; TCRdb lists only in-frame clones, some missing. Of 150,000 to 200,000 clones in the sample, around 77% are singletons; the top ten hold about 1.5%. Study-level results: Several of the most significant clusters appeared, in a later analysis, to be linked to common viral pathogens.

V was cut by 5 bases and J by 4 bases, with 14 bases left in between. Germline V gives CDR1 MNHEY, CDR2 SMNVEV (reference sequence). This CDR3 region has 14 residues. J is TRBJ1-2 and V is TRBV27, with unresolved D. Sample: PBMCs. The sequence came from a young woman in good health and CMV-seronegative. The CDR3 region is CASSSGLFGYGYTF. CDR3 nucleotide sequence: TGTGCCAGCAGTAGTGGTTTATTCGGCTATGGCTACACCTTC.